The source of this TCR beta chain is a study of blood T cell repertoires in COVID-19. Sequenced by immunoSEQ multiplex PCR; TCRdb stores in-frame clones only, minus some. The table shows almost 80,000 clones, with 80% to 95% occurring only once. V was trimmed by 10 bases and J by 5 bases, leaving 15 bases between them. Germline loops: CDR1 ENHRY, CDR2 SYGVKD. The CDR3 covers 14 residues. This sequence was found in a woman older than 75 with acute or convalescent COVID-19. The chain employs TRBV10-3 and TRBJ1-6, with D perhaps matching TRBD1 (6 bases). The sequenced material came from peripheral blood. CDR3 residues: CATASSGDNSPLHF. In nucleotides, the CDR3 is TGTGCCACCGCCTCATCAGGGGATAATTCACCCCTCCACTTT.